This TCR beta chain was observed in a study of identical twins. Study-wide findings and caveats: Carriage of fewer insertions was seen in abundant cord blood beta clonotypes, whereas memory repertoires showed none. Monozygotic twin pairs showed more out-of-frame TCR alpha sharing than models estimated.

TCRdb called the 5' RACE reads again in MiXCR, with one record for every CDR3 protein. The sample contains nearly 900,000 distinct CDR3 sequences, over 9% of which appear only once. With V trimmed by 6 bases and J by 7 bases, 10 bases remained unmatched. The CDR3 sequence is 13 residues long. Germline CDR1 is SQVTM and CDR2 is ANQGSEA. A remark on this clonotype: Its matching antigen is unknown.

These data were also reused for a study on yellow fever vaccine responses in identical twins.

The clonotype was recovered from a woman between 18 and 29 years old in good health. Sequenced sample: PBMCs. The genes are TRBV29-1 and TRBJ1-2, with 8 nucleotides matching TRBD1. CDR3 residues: CSVRGTGGVGYTF. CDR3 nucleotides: TGCAGCGTCCGAGGGACAGGCGGTGTTGGCTACACCTTC.